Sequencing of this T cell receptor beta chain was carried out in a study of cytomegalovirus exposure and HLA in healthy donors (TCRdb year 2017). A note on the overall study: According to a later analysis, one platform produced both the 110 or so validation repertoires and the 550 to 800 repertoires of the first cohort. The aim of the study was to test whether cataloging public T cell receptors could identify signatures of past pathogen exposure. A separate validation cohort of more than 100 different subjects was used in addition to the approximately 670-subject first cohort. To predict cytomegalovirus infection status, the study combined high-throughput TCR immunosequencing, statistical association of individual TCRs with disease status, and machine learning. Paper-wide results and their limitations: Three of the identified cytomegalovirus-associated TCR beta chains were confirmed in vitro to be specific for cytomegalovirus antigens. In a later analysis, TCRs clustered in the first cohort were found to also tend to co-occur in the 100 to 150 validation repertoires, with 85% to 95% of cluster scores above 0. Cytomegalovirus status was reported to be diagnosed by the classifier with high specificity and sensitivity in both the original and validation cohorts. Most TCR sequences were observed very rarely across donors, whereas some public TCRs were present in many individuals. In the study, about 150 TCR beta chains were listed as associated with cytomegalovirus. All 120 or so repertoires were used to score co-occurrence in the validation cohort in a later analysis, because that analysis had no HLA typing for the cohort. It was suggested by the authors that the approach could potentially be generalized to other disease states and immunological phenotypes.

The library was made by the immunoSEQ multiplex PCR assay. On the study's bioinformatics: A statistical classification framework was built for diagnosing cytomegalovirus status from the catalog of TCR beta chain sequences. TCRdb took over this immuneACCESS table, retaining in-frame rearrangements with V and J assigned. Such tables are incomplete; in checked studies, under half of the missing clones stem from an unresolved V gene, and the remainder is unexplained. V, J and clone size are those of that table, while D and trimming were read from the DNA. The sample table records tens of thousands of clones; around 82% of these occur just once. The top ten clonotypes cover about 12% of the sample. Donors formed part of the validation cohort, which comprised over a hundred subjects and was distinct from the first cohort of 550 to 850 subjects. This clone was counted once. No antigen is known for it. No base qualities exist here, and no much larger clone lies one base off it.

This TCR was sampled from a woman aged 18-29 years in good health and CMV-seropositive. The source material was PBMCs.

The CDR3 has the sequence CSEFRGRVHSNQPQHF. The nucleotide sequence is TGCAGCGAATTCAGGGGGCGGGTCCATAGCAATCAGCCCCAGCATTTT. The chain employs TRBV29-1 and TRBJ1-5; TRBD1 aligns with 8 central bases. Reading from cysteine to phenylalanine, the CDR3 counts 16 amino acids. The kept DNA is CDR3 alone, 48 bases in frame from the first base. CDR1 SQVTM and CDR2 ANQGSEA were looked up in the germline V gene. Clipping removes 7 bases from V and 0 bases from J, with 11 as the unmatched junction base count.